This T cell receptor gamma chain was captured by sequencing in a study of γδ T cells in repeated Plasmodium falciparum infection. Many counts were recorded for this clone. The protein held in TCRdb is that of a much larger clone and does not match this DNA's translation at residue 7, likely because of a read error; the protein shown is translated from the DNA. TCRdb reran clone calling via CATT on the multiplex PCR reads. The sample contains about 30,000 gamma-chain clones, roughly 1.4% of which appear only once. The material sequenced was gamma-delta T cells from blood. This receptor was identified in a pool of human donors (malaria-infected and uninfected, not separated).

The DNA for the CDR3 is TGTGCCTTGTGGGAGGTCAATGGTAAGAAACTCTTT. Amino acids: CALWEVNGKKLF. The genes are TRGV9 and TRGJ1 or TRGJ2. TCRdb offers no J gene call, so here the DNA was matched to germline to obtain one. Germline CDR1 reads GITISATS; CDR2 reads ISYDGTV (reference sequence). Unmatched junction bases numbered 6, after V lost 1 base and J lost 9 bases. This CDR3 is 12 amino acids long.